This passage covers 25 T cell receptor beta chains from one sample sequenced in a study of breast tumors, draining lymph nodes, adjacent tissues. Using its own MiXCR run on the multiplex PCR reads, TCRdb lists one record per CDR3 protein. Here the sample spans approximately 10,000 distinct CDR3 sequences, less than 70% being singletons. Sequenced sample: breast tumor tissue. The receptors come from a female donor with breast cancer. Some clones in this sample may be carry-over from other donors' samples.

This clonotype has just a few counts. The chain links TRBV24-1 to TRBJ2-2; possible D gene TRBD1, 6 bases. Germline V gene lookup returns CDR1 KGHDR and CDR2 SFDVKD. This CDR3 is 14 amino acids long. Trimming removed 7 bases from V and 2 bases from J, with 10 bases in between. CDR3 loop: CATSLQGNTGELFF. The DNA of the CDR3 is TGTGCCACCAGCCTACAGGGAAACACCGGGGAGCTGTTTTTT.

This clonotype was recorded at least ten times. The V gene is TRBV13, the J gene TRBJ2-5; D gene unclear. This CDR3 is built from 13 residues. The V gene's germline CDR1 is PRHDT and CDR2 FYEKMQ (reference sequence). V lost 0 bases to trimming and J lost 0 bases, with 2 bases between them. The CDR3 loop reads CASSLGNQETQYF. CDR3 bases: TGTGCCAGCAGCTTAGGGAACCAAGAGACCCAGTACTTC.

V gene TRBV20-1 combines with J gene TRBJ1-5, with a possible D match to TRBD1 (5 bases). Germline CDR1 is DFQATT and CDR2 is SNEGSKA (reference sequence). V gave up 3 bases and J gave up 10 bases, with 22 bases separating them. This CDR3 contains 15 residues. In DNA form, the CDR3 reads TGCAGTGCTAGTGTAACCGGGACCCATGCTAACCCCCAGCATTTT. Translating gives CSASVTGTHANPQHF.

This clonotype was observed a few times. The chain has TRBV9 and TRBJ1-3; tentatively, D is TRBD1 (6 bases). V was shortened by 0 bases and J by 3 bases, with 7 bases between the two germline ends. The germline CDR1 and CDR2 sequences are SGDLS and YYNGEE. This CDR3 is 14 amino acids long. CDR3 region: CASSVGTVGNTIYF. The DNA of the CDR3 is TGTGCCAGCAGCGTAGGGACAGTTGGAAACACCATATATTTT.

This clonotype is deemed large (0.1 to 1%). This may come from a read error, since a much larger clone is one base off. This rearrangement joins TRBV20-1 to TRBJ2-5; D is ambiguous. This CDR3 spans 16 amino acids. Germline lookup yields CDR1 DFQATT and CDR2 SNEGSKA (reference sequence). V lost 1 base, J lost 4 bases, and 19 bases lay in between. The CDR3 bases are TGCAGTGCTAGAGGCCCGGATGAAGCGTCGGCAGAGACCCAGTACTTC. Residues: CSARGPDEASAETQYF.

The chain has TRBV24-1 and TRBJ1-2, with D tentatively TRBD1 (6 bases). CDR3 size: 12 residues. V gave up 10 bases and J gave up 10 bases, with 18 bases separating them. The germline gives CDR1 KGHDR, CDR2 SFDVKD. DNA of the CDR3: TGTGCCACTTCGTGGGGGGCGCGGGACTACACCTTC. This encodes CATSWGARDYTF.

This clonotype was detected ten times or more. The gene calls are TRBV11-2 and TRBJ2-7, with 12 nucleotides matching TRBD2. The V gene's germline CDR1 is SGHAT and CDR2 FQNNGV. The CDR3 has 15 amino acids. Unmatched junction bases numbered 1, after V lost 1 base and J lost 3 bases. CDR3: CASSLGTSGVYEQYF. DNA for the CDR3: TGTGCCAGCAGCTTAGGGACTAGCGGGGTCTACGAGCAGTACTTC.

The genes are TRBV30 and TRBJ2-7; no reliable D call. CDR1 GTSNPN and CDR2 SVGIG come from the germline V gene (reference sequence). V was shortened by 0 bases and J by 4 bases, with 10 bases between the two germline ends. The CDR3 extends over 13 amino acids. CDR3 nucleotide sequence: TGTGCCTGGAGTGTACACCGCGATTACGAGCAGTACTTC. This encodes CAWSVHRDYEQYF.

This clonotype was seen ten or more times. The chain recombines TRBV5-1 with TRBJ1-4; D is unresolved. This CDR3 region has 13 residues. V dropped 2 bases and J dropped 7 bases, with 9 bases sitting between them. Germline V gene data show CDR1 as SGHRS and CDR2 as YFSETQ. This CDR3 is CASSLMVGEKLFF. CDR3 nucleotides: TGCGCCAGCAGCTTAATGGTGGGTGAAAAACTGTTTTTT.

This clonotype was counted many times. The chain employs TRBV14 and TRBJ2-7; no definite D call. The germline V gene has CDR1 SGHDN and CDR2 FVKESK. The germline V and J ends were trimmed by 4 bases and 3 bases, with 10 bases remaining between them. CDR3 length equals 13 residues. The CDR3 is CASSPPSGYEQYF. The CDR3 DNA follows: TGTGCCAGCAGCCCTCCGTCGGGCTACGAGCAGTACTTC.

The CDR3 sequence is CASNRVTGTGNYGYTF. The CDR3 DNA sequence: TGTGCCAGCAACCGCGTTACCGGGACAGGGAACTATGGCTACACCTTC. This chain connects TRBV6-5 to TRBJ1-2; 9 bases map to TRBD1. This CDR3 is built from 16 residues. J lost 2 bases, V lost 7 bases, and 11 bases had no gene match. CDR1 and CDR2 (germline): MNHEY, SVGAGI.

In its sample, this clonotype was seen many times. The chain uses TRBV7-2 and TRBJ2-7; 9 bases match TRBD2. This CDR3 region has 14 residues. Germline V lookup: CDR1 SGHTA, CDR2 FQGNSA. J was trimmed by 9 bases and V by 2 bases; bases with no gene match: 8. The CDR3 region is CASSLPGLAGRQYF. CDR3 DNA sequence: TGTGCCAGCAGCTTACCAGGGCTAGCGGGACGGCAGTACTTC.

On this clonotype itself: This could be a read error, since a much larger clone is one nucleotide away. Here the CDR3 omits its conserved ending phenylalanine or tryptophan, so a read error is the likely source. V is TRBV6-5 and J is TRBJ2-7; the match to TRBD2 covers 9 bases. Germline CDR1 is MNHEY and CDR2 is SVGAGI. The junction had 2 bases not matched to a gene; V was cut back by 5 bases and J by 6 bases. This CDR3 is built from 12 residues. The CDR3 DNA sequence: TGTGCCAGCAGTCCTAGCGGGGCCGAGCAGTACCTC. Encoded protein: CASSPSGAEQYL.

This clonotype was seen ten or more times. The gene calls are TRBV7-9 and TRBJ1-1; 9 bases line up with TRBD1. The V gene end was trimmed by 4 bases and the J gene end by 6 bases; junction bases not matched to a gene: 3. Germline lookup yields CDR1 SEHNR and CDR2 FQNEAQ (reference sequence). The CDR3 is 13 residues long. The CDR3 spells CASSSRTGAEAFF. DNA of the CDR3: TGTGCCAGCAGCTCCCGGACAGGGGCTGAAGCTTTCTTT.

The CDR3 sequence is CASSQGLASTGELFF. CDR3 nucleotide sequence: TGTGCCAGCAGTCAGGGACTAGCTAGCACCGGGGAGCTGTTTTTT. The V gene is TRBV5-5, the J gene TRBJ2-2, with 9 bases aligning to TRBD2. CDR3 size: 15 residues. V was clipped by 5 bases and J by 4 bases; unmatched bases: 6. The germline CDR1 and CDR2 sequences are SGHKS and YYEKEE (reference sequence).

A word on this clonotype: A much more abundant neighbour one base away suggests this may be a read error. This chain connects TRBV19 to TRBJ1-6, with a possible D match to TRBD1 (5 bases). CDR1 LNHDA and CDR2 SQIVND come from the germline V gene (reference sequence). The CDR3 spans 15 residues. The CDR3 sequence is CASSPGVGGNPPLHF. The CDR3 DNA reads TGTGCCAGTAGCCCCGGAGTCGGGGGTAATCCACCCCTCCACTTT.

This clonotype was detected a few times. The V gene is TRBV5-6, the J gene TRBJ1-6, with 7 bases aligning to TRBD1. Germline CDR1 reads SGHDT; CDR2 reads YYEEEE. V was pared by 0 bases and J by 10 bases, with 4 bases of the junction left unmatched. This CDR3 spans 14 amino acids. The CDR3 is CASSLGGGQSPLHF. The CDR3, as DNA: TGTGCCAGCAGCTTGGGCGGGGGACAGTCACCCCTCCACTTT.

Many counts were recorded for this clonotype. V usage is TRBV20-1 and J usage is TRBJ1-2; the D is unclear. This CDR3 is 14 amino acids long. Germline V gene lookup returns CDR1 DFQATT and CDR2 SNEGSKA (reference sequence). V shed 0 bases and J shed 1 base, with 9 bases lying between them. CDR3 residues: CSARDTGYNYGYTF. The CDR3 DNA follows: TGCAGTGCTAGAGATACCGGATATAACTATGGCTACACCTTC.

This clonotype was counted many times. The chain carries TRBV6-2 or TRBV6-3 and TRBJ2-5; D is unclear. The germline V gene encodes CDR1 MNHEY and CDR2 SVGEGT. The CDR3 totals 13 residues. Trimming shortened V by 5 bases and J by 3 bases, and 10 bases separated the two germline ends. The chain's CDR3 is CASSPRPEETQYF. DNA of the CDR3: TGTGCCAGCAGTCCGAGACCGGAAGAGACCCAGTACTTC.

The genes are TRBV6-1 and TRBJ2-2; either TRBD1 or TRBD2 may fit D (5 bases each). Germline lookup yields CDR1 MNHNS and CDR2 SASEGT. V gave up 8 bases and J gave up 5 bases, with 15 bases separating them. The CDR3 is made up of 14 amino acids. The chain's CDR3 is CASGTDWGTGELFF. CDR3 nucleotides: TGTGCCAGCGGAACGGATTGGGGGACCGGGGAGCTGTTTTTT.

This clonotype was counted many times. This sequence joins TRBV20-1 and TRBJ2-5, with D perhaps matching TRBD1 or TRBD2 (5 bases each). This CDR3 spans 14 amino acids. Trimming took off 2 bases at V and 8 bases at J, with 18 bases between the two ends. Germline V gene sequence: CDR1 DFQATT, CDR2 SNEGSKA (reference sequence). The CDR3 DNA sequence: TGCAGTGCTAGACCCCGAGGGGAACCAAGAACCCAGTACTTC. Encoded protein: CSARPRGEPRTQYF.

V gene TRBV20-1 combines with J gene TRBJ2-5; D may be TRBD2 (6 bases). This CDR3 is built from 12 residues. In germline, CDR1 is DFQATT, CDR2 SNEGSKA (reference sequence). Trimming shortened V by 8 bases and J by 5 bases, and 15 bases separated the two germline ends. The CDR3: CSLRRGRETQYF. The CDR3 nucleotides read TGCAGTCTCCGGAGGGGACGGGAGACCCAGTACTTC.

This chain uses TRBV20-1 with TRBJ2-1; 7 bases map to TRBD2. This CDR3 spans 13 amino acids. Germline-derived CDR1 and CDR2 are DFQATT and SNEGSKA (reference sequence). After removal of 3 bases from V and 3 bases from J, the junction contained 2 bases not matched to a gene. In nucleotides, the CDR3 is TGCAGTGCTAGGTGGGGGGGCTACAATGAGCAGTTCTTC. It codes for CSARWGGYNEQFF.

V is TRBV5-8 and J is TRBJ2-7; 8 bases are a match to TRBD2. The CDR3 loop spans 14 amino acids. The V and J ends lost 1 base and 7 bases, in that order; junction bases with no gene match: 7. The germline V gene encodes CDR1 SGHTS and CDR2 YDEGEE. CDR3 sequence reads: CASSLYGGAGEQYV. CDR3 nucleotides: TGTGCCAGCAGCTTGTACGGGGGGGCGGGTGAGCAGTACGTC.

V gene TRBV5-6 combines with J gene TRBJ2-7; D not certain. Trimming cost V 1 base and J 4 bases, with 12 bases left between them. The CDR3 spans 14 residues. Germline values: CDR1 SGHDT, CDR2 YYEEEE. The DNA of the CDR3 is TGTGCCAGCAGCTTGTGGAACGCCAGGTACGAGCAGTACTTC. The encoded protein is CASSLWNARYEQYF.